These T cell receptor beta chains were read from a single sample in a study of T cell repertoires in cytomegalovirus infection. TCRdb used MiXCR to reprocess the reads, holding one entry per CDR3 protein. The table lists about 770,000 distinct CDR3 sequences, roughly 29% of them singletons. These TCRs' antigens remain unknown. Sequences were derived from cultured CD8+ T cells from PBMCs, sampled from culture after CMV antigen stimulation. These receptors were collected from a human donor in good health (CMV status not recorded). Some clones in this sample may be carry-over from other donors' samples. The CDR3 runs from the conserved cysteine through the conserved F or W. The order of the fields is J gene, clone size, V gene, D gene, CDR3 protein, CDR3 DNA. The D gene is left open where the match is weak. Size is omitted from some rows. Given values are once, few, many or a class for expanded clones.

J gene: TRBJ2-1; clone size: few; V gene: TRBV27; D gene: NA; CDR3 protein: CASSLSPGAYNEQFF; CDR3 DNA: TGTGCCAGCAGTTTATCGCCCGGGGCCTACAATGAGCAGTTCTTC
J gene: TRBJ2-2; clone size: NA; V gene: TRBV7-8; D gene: NA; CDR3 protein: CASSLGTIAGELFF; CDR3 DNA: TGTGCCAGCAGCTTAGGGACGATCGCCGGGGAGCTGTTTTTT
J gene: TRBJ2-3; clone size: once; V gene: TRBV20-1; D gene: NA; CDR3 protein: CSASIGPGEPPTDTQYF; CDR3 DNA: TGCAGTGCTAGCATAGGTCCGGGGGAGCCCCCCACAGATACGCAGTATTTT
J gene: TRBJ1-1; clone size: many; V gene: TRBV28; D gene: NA; CDR3 protein: CASSSRVSLNTEAFF; CDR3 DNA: TGTGCCAGCAGCTCCCGGGTTTCCCTGAACACTGAAGCTTTCTTT
J gene: TRBJ2-3; clone size: NA; V gene: TRBV6-2/TRBV6-3; D gene: NA; CDR3 protein: CASSYDRVQDTQYF; CDR3 DNA: TGTGCCAGCAGTTACGACCGGGTTCAAGATACGCAGTATTTT
J gene: TRBJ2-5; clone size: NA; V gene: TRBV7-3; D gene: NA; CDR3 protein: CASSMTIQETQYF; CDR3 DNA: TGTGCCAGCAGCATGACAATTCAAGAGACCCAGTACTTC
J gene: TRBJ2-3; clone size: NA; V gene: TRBV27; D gene: NA; CDR3 protein: CASSPLGTQYF; CDR3 DNA: TGTGCCAGCAGTCCCCTAGGGACGCAGTATTTT
J gene: TRBJ2-5; clone size: NA; V gene: TRBV7-3; D gene: NA; CDR3 protein: CASSSAGPRETQYF; CDR3 DNA: TGTGCCAGCAGTTCCGCAGGGCCGAGGGAGACCCAGTACTTC
J gene: TRBJ2-1; clone size: few; V gene: TRBV6-5; D gene: NA; CDR3 protein: CASSYSEAWEQFF; CDR3 DNA: TGTGCCAGCAGTTACTCTGAGGCATGGGAGCAGTTCTTC
J gene: TRBJ2-5; clone size: few; V gene: TRBV23-1; D gene: TRBD2; CDR3 protein: CASSQFINSGGHQETQYF; CDR3 DNA: TGCGCCAGCAGTCAATTTATTAACAGCGGGGGGCACCAAGAGACCCAGTACTTC
J gene: TRBJ2-7; clone size: many; V gene: TRBV4-1; D gene: TRBD2; CDR3 protein: CASSQGLAERYEQYF; CDR3 DNA: TGCGCCAGCAGCCAAGGACTAGCGGAGCGCTACGAGCAGTACTTC
J gene: TRBJ2-1; clone size: few; V gene: TRBV24-1; D gene: TRBD1; CDR3 protein: CATSAIDRANGHEQFF; CDR3 DNA: TGTGCCACCAGTGCCATAGACAGGGCTAATGGGCATGAGCAGTTCTTC
J gene: TRBJ1-1; clone size: many; V gene: TRBV7-6; D gene: NA; CDR3 protein: CASSLLGSEAFF; CDR3 DNA: TGTGCCAGCAGCTTATTGGGGTCTGAAGCTTTCTTT
J gene: TRBJ2-7; clone size: NA; V gene: TRBV20-1; D gene: NA; CDR3 protein: CSVRDGSYEQYF; CDR3 DNA: TGCAGTGTCCGGGACGGCTCCTACGAGCAGTACTTC
J gene: TRBJ2-1; clone size: NA; V gene: TRBV20-1; D gene: NA; CDR3 protein: CSVPRTVAYNEQFF; CDR3 DNA: TGCAGTGTCCCCAGGACGGTCGCCTACAATGAGCAGTTCTTC
J gene: TRBJ2-5; clone size: few; V gene: TRBV6-1; D gene: NA; CDR3 protein: CASSIPIQETQYF; CDR3 DNA: TGTGCCAGCAGTATACCGATCCAAGAGACCCAGTACTTC
J gene: TRBJ1-3; clone size: many; V gene: TRBV18; D gene: NA; CDR3 protein: CASSHPTDGSGNTIYF; CDR3 DNA: TGTGCCAGCTCACATCCAACCGACGGCTCTGGAAACACCATATATTTT
J gene: TRBJ2-1; clone size: NA; V gene: TRBV7-2; D gene: NA; CDR3 protein: CASSLERVSLSYNEQFF; CDR3 DNA: TGTGCCAGCAGCTTAGAGAGGGTATCACTATCCTACAATGAGCAGTTCTTC
J gene: TRBJ1-1; clone size: NA; V gene: TRBV6-5; D gene: NA; CDR3 protein: CASSYSEGTANTEAFF; CDR3 DNA: TGTGCCAGCAGTTACTCGGAGGGCACCGCGAACACTGAAGCTTTCTTT
J gene: TRBJ1-6; clone size: NA; V gene: TRBV6-6; D gene: NA; CDR3 protein: CASSYGPPPLHF; CDR3 DNA: TGTGCCAGCAGTTACGGACCCCCACCCCTCCACTTT
J gene: TRBJ2-1; clone size: NA; V gene: TRBV6-1; D gene: NA; CDR3 protein: CASSRRGSEQFF; CDR3 DNA: TGTGCCAGCAGCCGCAGGGGCAGTGAGCAGTTCTTC
J gene: TRBJ1-5; clone size: few; V gene: TRBV19; D gene: NA; CDR3 protein: CASSLGNRENQPQHF; CDR3 DNA: TGTGCCAGTAGTTTAGGAAACAGGGAAAATCAGCCCCAGCATTTT
J gene: TRBJ1-1; clone size: many; V gene: TRBV12-3/TRBV12-4; D gene: TRBD1; CDR3 protein: CASRTTGGNTEAFF; CDR3 DNA: TGTGCCAGCAGGACGACAGGGGGTAACACTGAAGCTTTCTTT
J gene: TRBJ2-7; clone size: many; V gene: TRBV7-6; D gene: TRBD2; CDR3 protein: CASSSSYSGGTYEQYF; CDR3 DNA: TGTGCCAGCAGCTCGTCATATAGCGGGGGGACCTACGAGCAGTACTTC
J gene: TRBJ1-1; clone size: few; V gene: TRBV6-1; D gene: NA; CDR3 protein: CASGYWEDTEAFF; CDR3 DNA: TGTGCCAGCGGGTACTGGGAGGACACTGAAGCTTTCTTT
J gene: TRBJ2-2; clone size: NA; V gene: TRBV12-3/TRBV12-4; D gene: NA; CDR3 protein: CASSPSPAGTGELFF; CDR3 DNA: TGTGCCAGCAGCCCCTCCCCGGCCGGCACCGGGGAGCTGTTTTTT
J gene: TRBJ2-3; clone size: few; V gene: TRBV27; D gene: NA; CDR3 protein: CASSHASGPSRTQYF; CDR3 DNA: TGTGCCAGCAGTCACGCCTCGGGGCCCTCGAGGACGCAGTATTTT
J gene: TRBJ1-4; clone size: NA; V gene: TRBV6-4; D gene: NA; CDR3 protein: CASRTQLTAYILF; CDR3 DNA: TGTGCCAGCAGGACCCAATTGACAGCCTATATCCTTTTT
J gene: TRBJ1-1; clone size: many; V gene: TRBV5-1; D gene: TRBD1; CDR3 protein: CASSYKTGVVTEAFF; CDR3 DNA: TGCGCCAGCAGTTATAAGACAGGGGTGGTTACTGAAGCTTTCTTT
J gene: TRBJ1-1; clone size: NA; V gene: TRBV7-2; D gene: NA; CDR3 protein: CASSEDQGPLNTEAFF; CDR3 DNA: TGTGCCAGCAGCGAAGACCAAGGGCCGTTGAACACTGAAGCTTTCTTT
J gene: TRBJ1-2; clone size: NA; V gene: TRBV6-5; D gene: TRBD1; CDR3 protein: CASSSRGQGSNYGYTF; CDR3 DNA: TGTGCCAGCAGTAGTAGGGGACAGGGATCTAACTATGGCTACACCTTC
J gene: TRBJ1-3; clone size: NA; V gene: TRBV7-9; D gene: NA; CDR3 protein: CASIGGTNTIYF; CDR3 DNA: TGTGCCAGCATCGGGGGGACAAACACCATATATTTT
J gene: TRBJ2-1; clone size: NA; V gene: TRBV3-1; D gene: TRBD2; CDR3 protein: CASSWTSVIYNEQFF; CDR3 DNA: TGTGCCAGCAGCTGGACTAGCGTTATCTACAATGAGCAGTTCTTC
J gene: TRBJ1-5; clone size: NA; V gene: TRBV4-2; D gene: TRBD1; CDR3 protein: CASSQDRGTGGLQPQHF; CDR3 DNA: TGTGCCAGCAGCCAAGATAGGGGGACAGGGGGCCTCCAGCCCCAGCATTTT
J gene: TRBJ2-3; clone size: NA; V gene: TRBV7-3; D gene: NA; CDR3 protein: CASSLILADTQYF; CDR3 DNA: TGTGCCAGCAGCTTAATTCTAGCGGATACGCAGTATTTT
J gene: TRBJ2-3; clone size: few; V gene: TRBV7-6; D gene: NA; CDR3 protein: CASQEEGRVADTQYF; CDR3 DNA: TGTGCCAGCCAAGAGGAGGGGCGAGTTGCAGATACGCAGTATTTT
J gene: TRBJ2-1; clone size: NA; V gene: TRBV27; D gene: TRBD2; CDR3 protein: CASSDSGVPYNEQFF; CDR3 DNA: TGTGCCAGCAGTGACAGCGGGGTACCCTACAATGAGCAGTTCTTC
J gene: TRBJ1-1; clone size: NA; V gene: TRBV20-1; D gene: NA; CDR3 protein: CSPIMGRGTEAFF; CDR3 DNA: TGCAGTCCCATTATGGGGCGCGGGACTGAAGCTTTCTTT
J gene: TRBJ1-2; clone size: NA; V gene: TRBV6-2/TRBV6-3; D gene: TRBD1; CDR3 protein: CASSYSATGGDYGYTF; CDR3 DNA: TGTGCCAGCAGTTACTCTGCGACAGGGGGAGACTATGGCTACACCTTC
J gene: TRBJ2-1; clone size: many; V gene: TRBV7-8; D gene: NA; CDR3 protein: CASSFREIEQFF; CDR3 DNA: TGTGCCAGCAGCTTCCGGGAAATTGAGCAGTTCTTC
J gene: TRBJ2-3; clone size: few; V gene: TRBV10-3; D gene: TRBD2; CDR3 protein: CAISDSGGADTQYF; CDR3 DNA: TGTGCCATCAGTGACAGCGGGGGGGCAGATACGCAGTATTTT
J gene: TRBJ2-2; clone size: NA; V gene: TRBV4-3; D gene: TRBD1; CDR3 protein: CASSQKTGSDGELFF; CDR3 DNA: TGCGCCAGCAGCCAAAAGACAGGGAGTGACGGGGAGCTGTTTTTT
J gene: TRBJ2-3; clone size: once; V gene: TRBV13; D gene: NA; CDR3 protein: CASSLGRGLDTQYF; CDR3 DNA: TGTGCCAGCAGCTTAGGTCGGGGGCTGGATACGCAGTATTTT
J gene: TRBJ2-7; clone size: few; V gene: TRBV6-5; D gene: NA; CDR3 protein: CASSYDRISYEQYF; CDR3 DNA: TGTGCCAGCAGTTACGACAGGATTTCCTACGAGCAGTACTTC
J gene: TRBJ1-1; clone size: NA; V gene: TRBV3-1; D gene: NA; CDR3 protein: CASSPFRGNTEAFF; CDR3 DNA: TGTGCCAGCAGCCCGTTTAGGGGGAACACTGAAGCTTTCTTT
J gene: TRBJ1-1; clone size: NA; V gene: TRBV4-3; D gene: TRBD1; CDR3 protein: CASSQERDRGGPEAFF; CDR3 DNA: TGCGCCAGCAGCCAAGAAAGGGACAGGGGAGGCCCTGAAGCTTTCTTT
J gene: TRBJ1-1; clone size: NA; V gene: TRBV7-8; D gene: NA; CDR3 protein: CASRTGRTEAFF; CDR3 DNA: TGTGCCAGCAGAACAGGCCGCACTGAAGCTTTCTTT
J gene: TRBJ2-3; clone size: NA; V gene: TRBV15; D gene: TRBD2; CDR3 protein: CATSHSGGASDTQYF; CDR3 DNA: TGTGCCACCAGCCATAGCGGGGGGGCTTCAGATACGCAGTATTTT
J gene: TRBJ2-2; clone size: once; V gene: TRBV5-6; D gene: NA; CDR3 protein: CASSLASGWAGELFF; CDR3 DNA: TGTGCCAGCAGCTTGGCTTCAGGGTGGGCCGGGGAGCTGTTTTTT
J gene: TRBJ1-3; clone size: NA; V gene: TRBV7-9; D gene: NA; CDR3 protein: CASSNHGISGNTIYF; CDR3 DNA: TGTGCCAGCAGCAATCACGGTATCTCTGGAAACACCATATATTTT
J gene: TRBJ1-5; clone size: NA; V gene: TRBV5-1; D gene: NA; CDR3 protein: CASSRDWRSNQPQHF; CDR3 DNA: TGCGCCAGCAGCCGCGATTGGCGGAGCAATCAGCCCCAGCATTTT
J gene: TRBJ1-1; clone size: few; V gene: TRBV11-1; D gene: NA; CDR3 protein: CASSLGGRPSAFF; CDR3 DNA: TGTGCCAGCAGCTTAGGAGGGCGGCCCTCAGCTTTCTTT